This record looks at one T cell receptor (beta chain) sequence and its context. Its antigen is as yet unknown. Using immunoSEQ multiplex PCR, the repertoire was profiled, and TCRdb retains in-frame clones only, with some absent. The table records 100,000 or so clones, around nine tenths of them present only once. This sample stems from a study of T cell responses to AZD1222 COVID-19 vaccine. Study-wide findings and caveats: The repertoires were collected only after the peak T cell response.

This sequence originates from an adult in good health. Here the sequenced sample was peripheral blood, taken on day 0 of AZD1222 vaccination.

CDR3 loop: CASSQEAPRAGSTDTQYF. The DNA of the CDR3 is TGCGCCAGCAGCCAAGAGGCCCCAAGGGCAGGGAGCACAGATACGCAGTATTTT. This chain links TRBV4-3 with TRBJ2-3; TRBD1 might be the D (5 bases). The ends were cut back, 0 bases at V and 0 bases at J, with 16 bases in the middle. The germline V gene has CDR1 LGHNA and CDR2 YSLEER. The CDR3 runs 18 residues.